This T cell receptor beta chain emerged from a study of breast tumors, draining lymph nodes, adjacent tissues. Ten or more counts support this clonotype. The antigen is undetermined. A single record per CDR3 protein comes from TCRdb applying MiXCR to the multiplex PCR reads. The sample includes about 140,000 distinct CDR3 sequences, roughly 33% of them seen just once. CDR1 MNHNY and CDR2 SVGAGI come from the germline V gene (reference sequence). This CDR3 spans 13 amino acids. Trimming left V 2 bases short and J 3 bases short, with 8 bases between. Breast cancer patients provided tissue from their axillary draining lymph nodes. Findings and caveats of the study: Data only fit, rather than demonstrated, lymph node origin of most tumor T cells. Findings are consistent with lymph node origin and intratumoral expansion of most tumor T cells. Luminal-like breast cancer showed significantly greater tumor-nontumor repertoire similarity than basal-like breast cancer did. Tumors had less TCR diversity than lymph nodes, more than nontumor tissue.

J is TRBJ2-7 and V is TRBV6-6; D gene uncertain. The sample taken for sequencing was axillary lymph node tissue. The sequence came from a female donor with breast cancer. Some clones in this sample may be carry-over from other donors' samples. This chain's CDR3 is CASSYQDGYEQYF. As DNA, the CDR3 is TGTGCCAGCAGTTACCAGGACGGCTACGAGCAGTACTTC.